Sequencing of this T cell receptor beta chain was carried out in a study of cytomegalovirus exposure and HLA in healthy donors. Study observations and caveats: A further, later analysis showed that HLA-associated TCR beta chains (compared with equally common others) were more clonally expanded. The study designated fewer than 200 TCR beta chains cytomegalovirus-associated.

PCR involved 60 Vbeta and 13 Jbeta primers. Measured with immunoSEQ multiplex PCR; TCRdb has only the in-frame clones, and not every one. Of roughly 180,000 clones listed, approximately 72% are singletons. Between the trimmed V and J ends, which lost 5 bases and 2 bases, there was a span of 14 bases. The CDR3 extends over 14 amino acids. The germline CDR1 and CDR2 sequences are GTSNPN and SVGIG (reference sequence). Of note for this clone: Its cognate antigen is unknown.

This sequence originates from a female donor in good health and CMV-seronegative. Sequencing was carried out using PBMCs. The chain has TRBV30 and TRBJ2-3, with no clear D. The CDR3 nucleotides are TGTGCCTGGTCTCTTGCGGCGAACACAGATACGCAGTATTTT. The encoded protein is CAWSLAANTDTQYF.